Below are 14 T cell receptor beta chains sequenced from a single sample in a study of shared clonotypes between healthy human individuals. This table comes from immunoSEQ multiplex PCR, and its TCRdb copy is limited to in-frame clones, with some not included. Of roughly 2.2 million clones listed, approximately 93% are singletons. Sequenced sample: naive CD4+ T cells from PBMCs. The subset: CD45RA+ positively selected. The receptors derive from a man in his late teens or twenties in good health. Some clones in this sample may be carry-over from other donors' samples.

This chain connects TRBV2 to TRBJ2-3, with TRBD2 matching over 12 bases. This CDR3 has 15 residues. CDR1 and CDR2 (germline): SNHLY, FYNNEI. The V gene end was trimmed by 4 bases and the J gene end by 4 bases; junction bases not matched to a gene: 3. CDR3 bases: TGTGCCAGCAGTGCTAGCGGGGGGGGCCCAGATACGCAGTATTTT. Translation gives CASSASGGGPDTQYF.

Only a few counts were recorded for this clone. V and J are TRBV7-2 and TRBJ1-1; D not resolved. The V and J ends lost 4 bases and 10 bases respectively, with 10 bases between them. This CDR3 is 11 amino acids long. Germline assignment: CDR1 SGHTA and CDR2 FQGNSA. The chain's CDR3 is CASSSTRSAFF. The CDR3 DNA reads as TGTGCCAGCAGCTCGACACGCTCAGCTTTCTTT.

The chain is built from TRBV7-2 and TRBJ2-2, with D hard to call. Germline CDR1 reads SGHTA; CDR2 reads FQGNSA. V gave up 1 base and J gave up 1 base, with 4 bases separating them. This CDR3 spans 14 amino acids. Here the CDR3 DNA reads TGTGCCAGCAGCTTAGAGCTGAACACCGGGGAGCTGTTTTTT. Residues: CASSLELNTGELFF.

This chain connects TRBV2 to TRBJ1-2, with 7 bases fitting TRBD1. The CDR3 contains 14 residues. Per the germline V gene, CDR1 is SNHLY and CDR2 is FYNNEI. The junction had 14 bases not matched to a gene; V was cut back by 8 bases and J by 8 bases. The CDR3 loop reads CASETSAGGHGYTF. The CDR3 region has the DNA TGTGCCAGCGAAACGTCCGCAGGGGGTCACGGCTACACCTTC.

Comments on this clone: Distinct nucleotide sequences in the sample also encode this CDR3. V usage is TRBV7-3 and J usage is TRBJ2-1; TRBD1 agrees at 10 bases. Per germline, CDR1 SGHTA and CDR2 FQGTGA. The CDR3 contains 15 residues. The ends lost 2 bases at V and 6 bases at J; junction bases unmatched: 4. In DNA form, the CDR3 reads TGTGCCAGCAGCTTACTGGGACAGGGGTCCAATGAGCAGTTCTTC. It specifies CASSLLGQGSNEQFF.

The sample holds one count of this clone. Sequence at one end of the junction differs from germline and may be a read error. Other DNA sequences within the sample encode an identical CDR3. The rearrangement links TRBV7-9 to TRBJ2-7, with 12 positions matching TRBD2. The CDR3 contains 14 residues. Germline V gene data show CDR1 as SEHNR and CDR2 as FQNEAQ (reference sequence). CDR3 nucleotides: TGTGCCAGCAGCCTAGCGGGAGGGCCTCTCGAGCAGTACTTC. Its translation: CASSLAGGPLEQYF.

J is TRBJ2-5 and V is TRBV6-1; no clear D. Trimming took 4 bases from V and 0 from J, leaving 12 bases between them. The germline V gene encodes CDR1 MNHNS and CDR2 SASEGT. There are 15 residues in the CDR3. The CDR3 reads CASSVRPSYQETQYF. CDR3 nucleotide sequence: TGTGCCAGCAGTGTCCGTCCCAGTTACCAAGAGACCCAGTACTTC.

This chain connects TRBV7-2 to TRBJ2-7; 8 nucleotides align to TRBD2. This CDR3 has 15 amino acids. The ends lost 1 base at V and 4 bases at J; junction bases unmatched: 6. CDR1 SGHTA and CDR2 FQGNSA come from the germline V gene. The CDR3 sequence: CASSLVPAGEYEQYF. The CDR3 coding sequence is TGTGCCAGCAGCTTAGTTCCAGCGGGGGAGTACGAGCAGTACTTC.

The CDR3 DNA follows: TGTGCCAGCAGCTTACCCGCTCGTGCAGGGGACTCCGCCGAGCAGTACTTC. Residues: CASSLPARAGDSAEQYF. V and J are TRBV7-9 and TRBJ2-7; D tentatively reads TRBD1 or TRBD2 (6 bases each). The CDR3 is 17 amino acids. V was clipped by 2 bases and J by 6 bases, with 23 bases between them. Germline-derived CDR1 and CDR2 are SEHNR and FQNEAQ (reference sequence).

This clone was seen just once. The rearrangement joins TRBV5-1 to TRBJ2-5; no firm D call. CDR3 size: 16 residues. Germline loops: CDR1 SGHRS, CDR2 YFSETQ. Trimming shortened V by 3 bases and J by 0 bases, and 15 bases separated the two germline ends. CDR3 nucleotide sequence: TGCGCCAGCAGCTCAGAGCCTTTGGGGAACCAAGAGACCCAGTACTTC. Translated, it gives CASSSEPLGNQETQYF.

J is TRBJ1-2 and V is TRBV4-1; 11 bases are shared with TRBD1. V shed 4 bases and J 1 base; nucleotides not matched to a gene: 14. Germline CDR1 reads MGHRA; CDR2 reads YSYEKL. This CDR3 is 19 amino acids long. DNA of the CDR3: TGCGCCAGCAGCCGGTCTAAGGGACAGGGGGAATGGGATAACTATGGCTACACCTTC. Amino acid sequence: CASSRSKGQGEWDNYGYTF.

The chain is built from TRBV6-5 and TRBJ1-2; D not certain. V was trimmed by 2 bases and J by 8 bases, leaving 15 bases between them. CDR1 is MNHEY and CDR2 is SVGAGI in the germline V gene. The length of the CDR3 is 14 residues. CDR3 region: CASSYRDFRGGYTF. In DNA form, the CDR3 reads TGTGCCAGCAGTTACCGTGACTTCCGTGGGGGCTACACCTTC.

The chain links TRBV18 to TRBJ2-5; D is possibly TRBD1 or TRBD2 (5 bases each). This CDR3 is built from 18 residues. Looked up from germline, CDR1 is KGHSH and CDR2 is LQKENI. V lost 2 bases and J 4 bases, leaving 23 bases between the germline ends. The CDR3 DNA follows: TGTGCCAGCTCACCAAATTGGGAGATGACAGATAGGGGAGAGACCCAGTACTTC. This encodes CASSPNWEMTDRGETQYF.

The chain is built from TRBV28 and TRBJ1-1; 12 bases agree with TRBD1. Germline V gene lookup returns CDR1 MDHEN and CDR2 SYDVKM. Germline trimming cut 6 bases from V and 8 bases from J; bases unmatched to any gene: 7. The length of the CDR3 is 14 residues. The DNA for the CDR3 is TGTGCCAGCAGCTCGGGGACAGGGGGCGCCGAAGCTTTCTTT. The encoded protein is CASSSGTGGAEAFF.